Presented here are 28 T cell receptor beta chains from one specimen sequenced in a study of regulatory T cells in long-lasting Graves disease. With iRepertoire HTBI primers and Arm-PCR of CDR3 regions, TCR beta libraries were built. MiXCR was run by TCRdb on the multiplex PCR reads, yielding one entry per CDR3 protein. The sample yields fewer than 550,000 distinct CDR3 sequences, about a sixth seen once. Time point indicated: newly diagnosed GD, antithyroid drugs for less than 3 months. Isolated PBMC RNA provided the starting material for the TCR library. This sample also belongs to another study, concerning T cells in Graves' hyperthyroidism and ophthalmopathy.

Sequences were derived from peripheral blood mononuclear cells (PBMCs), sampled at new diagnosis, from a patient treated with antithyroid drugs. The receptors come from a woman younger than 35 with Graves disease.

The rearrangement uses TRBV4-3 and TRBJ1-4; 9 bases align to TRBD1. Trimming at V came to 2 bases and at J to 8 bases, leaving 3 bases not matched to a gene. The CDR3 is made up of 14 amino acids. From germline, CDR1 is LGHNA and CDR2 YSLEER. CDR3 amino acids: CASSQTGTGEKLFF. The CDR3 DNA sequence: TGCGCCAGCAGCCAAACCGGGACAGGGGAAAAACTGTTTTTT.

This clonotype was seen at least ten times. The chain joins TRBV7-9 to TRBJ2-7, with D perhaps being TRBD1 or TRBD2 (5 bases each). CDR1 SEHNR and CDR2 FQNEAQ come from the germline V gene (reference sequence). Trimming removed 2 bases at V and 7 bases at J, with 9 bases between. This CDR3 is 12 amino acids long. CDR3 nucleotides: TGTGCCAGCAGCTTATCCAGGGAGGAGCAGTACTTC. Amino acid sequence: CASSLSREEQYF.

This sequence joins TRBV10-3 and TRBJ2-3; TRBD2 aligns across 8 bases. Germline V gives CDR1 ENHRY, CDR2 SYGVKD. The CDR3 sequence is 15 residues long. V shed 8 bases, J shed 1 base, and the junction held 8 bases outside the gene matches. The CDR3: CAIASGGRGTDTQYF. CDR3 DNA: TGTGCCATCGCGAGCGGGGGAAGGGGCACAGATACGCAGTATTTT.

This clonotype has ten or more counts. V gene TRBV2 combines with J gene TRBJ1-4; TRBD1 matches 8 bases. The CDR3 sequence is 15 residues long. The J segment lost 5 bases and the V segment lost 6 bases, leaving 8 bases of the junction unmatched. CDR1 and CDR2 from the germline V gene are SNHLY and FYNNEI. The CDR3 DNA follows: TGTGCCAGCAGCTTAGACAGGGGCGGGAATGAAAAACTGTTTTTT. Translating it yields CASSLDRGGNEKLFF.

This clonotype was detected a few times. The V and J genes are TRBV7-8 and TRBJ2-3, with D perhaps matching TRBD2 (9 bases). The germline V gene has CDR1 SGHVS and CDR2 FQNEAQ. V lost 3 bases and J lost 3, with 22 bases in between. The CDR3 sequence is 18 residues long. CDR3 in amino acids: CASSFGQGRGRETDTQYF. The DNA of the CDR3 is TGTGCCAGCAGCTTCGGACAGGGTCGCGGGAGGGAAACAGATACGCAGTATTTT.

CDR3 bases: TGTGCCACCAGCGTCATTAGCGGGAGGGCCTTCTACGAGCAGTACTTC. Amino acids: CATSVISGRAFYEQYF. The rearrangement links TRBV15 to TRBJ2-7; 11 bases are a match to TRBD2. Looked up from germline, CDR1 is LNHNV and CDR2 is YYDKDF (reference sequence). Unmatched junction bases numbered 9, after V lost 5 bases and J lost 3 bases. The CDR3 is 16 residues long.

This clonotype was detected ten times or more. The CDR3 region is CSATGTGGVSSPLHF. In DNA, the CDR3 is TGCAGTGCAACCGGGACAGGGGGCGTTAGTTCACCCCTCCACTTT. The rearrangement uses TRBV20-1 and TRBJ1-6, with 12 bases lining up with TRBD1. Germline assignment: CDR1 DFQATT and CDR2 SNEGSKA (reference sequence). The CDR3 runs to 15 residues. The V segment lost 6 bases and the J segment 9 bases; nucleotides outside the gene matches: 9.

This clonotype was observed at least ten times. The rearrangement joins TRBV11-2 to TRBJ1-1; D unresolved. This CDR3 is built from 11 residues. V gave up 6 bases and J gave up 3 bases, with 5 bases separating them. Germline V gene lookup returns CDR1 SGHAT and CDR2 FQNNGV. The CDR3 DNA is TGTGCCAGCAGTCTTCACACTGAAGCTTTCTTT. It specifies CASSLHTEAFF.

This clonotype was picked up many times. The chain has TRBV3-1 and TRBJ2-7, with D hard to call. CDR3 length: 12 residues. Germline CDR1 LGHDT, CDR2 YNNKEL (reference sequence). Trimming pared 1 base from V and 6 bases from J, leaving 7 bases between. The CDR3 DNA reads as TGTGCCAGCAGCCAAGGAACGGGCGAGCAGTACTTC. Its protein product is CASSQGTGEQYF.

This clonotype was seen repeatedly, ten times or more. A much larger clonotype is one base distant, so this may be a read error. The J gene is TRBJ2-7, the V gene TRBV2; the match to TRBD2 covers 10 bases. Germline V gives CDR1 SNHLY, CDR2 FYNNEI. This CDR3 is built from 18 residues. J was trimmed by 4 bases and V by 0 bases; bases with no gene match: 12. The CDR3 DNA reads TGTGCCAGCAGTGAAGCGGGAGGCCTAGCGGGAGTTCTTTACGAGCAGTACTTC. Protein product: CASSEAGGLAGVLYEQYF.

The chain recombines TRBV9 with TRBJ1-6; TRBD1 aligns across 9 bases. The CDR3 runs to 17 residues. After removal of 1 base from V and 9 bases from J, the junction contained 11 bases not matched to a gene. The germline CDR1 and CDR2 sequences are SGDLS and YYNGEE. The CDR3 DNA reads TGTGCCAGCAGCGTAAGGGACAGGGCATCCGTATTTTCACCCCTCCACTTT. Residues: CASSVRDRASVFSPLHF.

This clonotype was picked up a small number of times. The genes are TRBV7-9 and TRBJ2-1; D may be TRBD2 (6 bases). Trimming cost V 2 bases and J 0 bases, with 14 bases left between them. CDR1 and CDR2 from the germline V gene are SEHNR and FQNEAQ (reference sequence). CDR3 length: 17 amino acids. The CDR3 loop is CASSLLVGGLSYNEQFF. The CDR3 bases are TGTGCCAGCAGCTTATTGGTGGGAGGCCTCTCCTACAATGAGCAGTTCTTC.

This clonotype was detected many times. The J gene is TRBJ1-5, the V gene TRBV3-1; D unresolved. This CDR3 comprises 13 residues. Trimming left V 0 bases short and J 6 bases short, with 6 bases between. Germline CDR1 is LGHDT and CDR2 is YNNKEL (reference sequence). The CDR3 loop is CASSQDGLQPQHF. CDR3 DNA: TGTGCCAGCAGCCAAGACGGACTTCAGCCCCAGCATTTT.

This clonotype was seen at least ten times. The chain recombines TRBV12-3 or TRBV12-4 with TRBJ2-3, with 10 nucleotides matching TRBD2. Trimming cost V 2 bases and J 4 bases; bases outside gene matches: 9. This CDR3 is 17 amino acids long. CDR3 sequence reads: CASSLILAGDMADTQYF. The CDR3 nucleotides are TGTGCCAGCAGTTTAATTCTAGCGGGAGATATGGCAGATACGCAGTATTTT.

About this clonotype: A far larger clone is only one base removed, so a read error is likely. This chain connects TRBV7-8 to TRBJ2-1; TRBD2 might be the D (6 bases). CDR1 and CDR2 from the germline V gene are SGHVS and FQNEAQ. The CDR3 is made up of 16 amino acids. In DNA form, the CDR3 reads TGTGCCAGCAGCTTAATCATCGGAGGGCCTAAATTGGGGCGGTACTTC. This encodes CASSLIIGGPKLGRYF.

This clonotype came up a few times. The chain joins TRBV12-3 or TRBV12-4 to TRBJ2-7; 7 bases fit TRBD2. This CDR3 spans 15 amino acids. Germline trimming cut 3 bases from V and 2 bases from J; bases unmatched to any gene: 7. The CDR3 protein is CASSFHTSATYEQYF. The DNA of the CDR3 is TGTGCCAGCAGTTTCCACACTAGCGCGACCTACGAGCAGTACTTC.

With respect to this clonotype: A much larger clone sits a single nucleotide away, making a read error possible. This CDR3 is missing its conserved last phenylalanine or tryptophan, likely due to a read error. The chain is built from TRBV6-2 or TRBV6-3 and TRBJ2-7; no reliable D call. V lost 7 bases and J lost 3, with 13 bases in between. This CDR3 spans 13 amino acids. CDR1 is MNHEY and CDR2 is SVGEGT in the germline V gene. In nucleotides, the CDR3 is TGTGCCAGCAACGCTGTTGCGGTCTACGAGCAGTACTCC. The encoded protein is CASNAVAVYEQYS.

This clonotype was seen only a few times. This sequence joins TRBV9 and TRBJ1-2; D is unresolved. V lost 0 bases, J lost 7 bases, and 10 bases lay in between. CDR1 is SGDLS, CDR2 YYNGEE, per germline. The length of the CDR3 is 13 residues. The CDR3 reads CASSVAELGGYTF. CDR3 nucleotide sequence: TGTGCCAGCAGCGTAGCCGAATTGGGTGGCTACACCTTC. Variable domain in full (rest from reference TRBV9 and TRBJ1-2): DSGVTQTPKHLITATGQRVTLRCSPRSGDLSVYWYQQSLDQGLQFLIQYYNGEERAKGNILERFSAQQFPDLHSELNLSSLELGDSALYFCASSVAELGGYTFGSGTRLTVV.

J is TRBJ2-7 and V is TRBV29-1; 14 bases match TRBD2. CDR3 length: 16 amino acids. V lost 3 bases, J lost 6 bases, and 10 bases stayed unmatched. The germline gives CDR1 SQVTM, CDR2 ANQGSEA. The CDR3 loop reads CSVDVGTSGRGGEQYF. CDR3 coding DNA: TGCAGCGTTGATGTAGGGACTAGCGGGAGAGGGGGCGAGCAGTACTTC.

The chain is built from TRBV11-2 and TRBJ2-7; 9 nucleotides align to TRBD2. The J segment lost 5 bases and the V segment lost 1 base, leaving 9 bases of the junction unmatched. In germline, CDR1 is SGHAT, CDR2 FQNNGV. The CDR3 totals 16 residues. The CDR3 here is CASSLGSVAGVNEQYF. The CDR3 DNA follows: TGTGCCAGCAGCTTAGGTAGTGTAGCGGGAGTGAACGAGCAGTACTTC.

The rearrangement links TRBV19 to TRBJ2-7; the D call may be TRBD1 or TRBD2 (5 bases each). The V end lost 3 bases, the J end lost 7 bases, and 13 bases lay between the germline ends. Germline loops: CDR1 LNHDA, CDR2 SQIVND (reference sequence). CDR3 size: 13 residues. CDR3 sequence: CASSMVGVWEQYF. The CDR3 DNA is TGTGCCAGTAGTATGGTGGGGGTCTGGGAGCAGTACTTC.

This clonotype was seen a handful of times. The chain joins TRBV25-1 to TRBJ2-7, with a possible D match to TRBD2 (5 bases). The length of the CDR3 is 14 residues. Trimming took 2 bases from V and 2 from J, leaving 10 bases between them. Germline lookup yields CDR1 MGHDK and CDR2 SYGVNS. The CDR3 spells CASSETRGTYEQYF. CDR3 nucleotide sequence: TGTGCCAGCAGTGAAACCCGGGGTACCTACGAGCAGTACTTC.

The chain recombines TRBV4-1 with TRBJ2-1; 9 bases fit TRBD2. V shed 3 bases, J shed 7 bases, and the junction held 10 bases outside the gene matches. CDR1 MGHRA and CDR2 YSYEKL come from the germline V gene. This CDR3 is 16 amino acids long. The CDR3 spells CASSQLLSGRRNEQFF. CDR3 DNA sequence: TGCGCCAGCAGCCAGTTGCTAAGCGGGAGGCGTAATGAGCAGTTCTTC.

This clonotype occurred once. The rearrangement uses TRBV2 and TRBJ2-1; 11 bases fit TRBD2. The J segment lost 4 bases and the V segment lost 6 bases, leaving 5 bases of the junction unmatched. The germline gives CDR1 SNHLY, CDR2 FYNNEI. This CDR3 contains 15 residues. The CDR3 reads CASSATSGEYNEQFF. CDR3 in DNA: TGTGCCAGCAGCGCGACTAGCGGGGAGTACAATGAGCAGTTCTTC.

As to this clonotype: The junction does not match germline at one end; this may be a read error. DNA for the CDR3: TGCAGTGCCGAGAGCCCGACAGGACCGAACACTGAAGCTTCCTTT. This codes for CSAESPTGPNTEASF. The chain combines TRBV20-1 with TRBJ1-1; D is perhaps TRBD1 (6 bases). From germline, CDR1 is DFQATT and CDR2 SNEGSKA (reference sequence). The CDR3 is 15 residues long.

In this sample, this clonotype turned up a few times. The chain employs TRBV2 and TRBJ2-7, with D unclear. In germline, CDR1 is SNHLY, CDR2 FYNNEI. The V end lost 2 bases, the J end lost 0 bases, and 17 bases lay between the germline ends. CDR3 size: 17 residues. The CDR3 loop reads CASSEWVSGAHSYEQYF. CDR3 bases: TGTGCCAGCAGTGAATGGGTTTCTGGCGCACACTCCTACGAGCAGTACTTC.

The rearrangement links TRBV5-6 to TRBJ2-5, with D possibly being TRBD2 (5 bases). The germline V gene encodes CDR1 SGHDT and CDR2 YYEEEE. Trimming removed 0 bases from V and 7 bases from J, with 7 bases in between. The CDR3 is 12 amino acids. CDR3 DNA: TGTGCCAGCAGCTTGGCCGGGGTGACCCAGTACTTC. Protein: CASSLAGVTQYF.

This clonotype was seen repeatedly, ten times or more. The chain combines TRBV29-1 with TRBJ2-3, with D possibly TRBD1 on 5 matching bases. CDR3 length: 13 residues. CDR1 and CDR2 from the germline V gene are SQVTM and ANQGSEA. V was clipped by 6 bases and J by 0 bases, with 10 bases between them. CDR3 loop: CSVDSPSTDTQYF. The CDR3, as DNA: TGCAGCGTCGACAGCCCTAGCACAGATACGCAGTATTTT.